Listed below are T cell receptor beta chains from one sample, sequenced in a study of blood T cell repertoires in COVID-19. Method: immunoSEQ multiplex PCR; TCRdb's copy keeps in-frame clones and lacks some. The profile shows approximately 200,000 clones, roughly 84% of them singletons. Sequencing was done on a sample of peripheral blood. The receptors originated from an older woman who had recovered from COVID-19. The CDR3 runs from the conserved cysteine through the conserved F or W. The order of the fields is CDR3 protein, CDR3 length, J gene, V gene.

CDR3aa: CASSQPTSGTYNEQFF; len: 16; j_gene: TRBJ2-1; v_gene: TRBV3-1/TRBV3-2
CDR3aa: CASSRGIGNQPQHF; len: 14; j_gene: TRBJ1-5; v_gene: TRBV4-3
CDR3aa: CASSLPHSYNEQFF; len: 14; j_gene: TRBJ2-1; v_gene: TRBV28
CDR3aa: CASIRDSSSGELFF; len: 14; j_gene: TRBJ2-2; v_gene: TRBV6-5
CDR3aa: CASSPPLAGGYNEQFF; len: 16; j_gene: TRBJ2-1; v_gene: TRBV7-9
CDR3aa: CASSLEATGGYNEQFF; len: 16; j_gene: TRBJ2-1; v_gene: TRBV5-1
CDR3aa: CASSQDPWTSGRETQYF; len: 17; j_gene: TRBJ2-5; v_gene: TRBV3-1/TRBV3-2
CDR3aa: CASAKTGGALTEQFF; len: 15; j_gene: TRBJ2-1; v_gene: TRBV4-2
CDR3aa: CASSQDAGTLNTEAFF; len: 16; j_gene: TRBJ1-1; v_gene: TRBV3-1/TRBV3-2
CDR3aa: CASSLMAVENTGELFF; len: 16; j_gene: TRBJ2-2; v_gene: TRBV11-2
CDR3aa: CASSPGGDTIYF; len: 12; j_gene: TRBJ1-3; v_gene: TRBV3-1/TRBV3-2
CDR3aa: CASSVAYRNTEAFF; len: 14; j_gene: TRBJ1-1; v_gene: TRBV9
CDR3aa: CASRPPGIAGYDTQYF; len: 16; j_gene: TRBJ2-3; v_gene: TRBV9
CDR3aa: CASSLGPAGGGQDEQFF; len: 17; j_gene: TRBJ2-1; v_gene: TRBV11-2
CDR3aa: CASRGTVSGNTIYF; len: 14; j_gene: TRBJ1-3; v_gene: TRBV11-2
CDR3aa: CASSELGYGDQPQHF; len: 15; j_gene: TRBJ1-5; v_gene: TRBV2
CDR3aa: CASKYHRGDSPLHF; len: 14; j_gene: TRBJ1-6; v_gene: TRBV28
CDR3aa: CASSPDRGTEAFF; len: 13; j_gene: TRBJ1-1; v_gene: TRBV6-5
CDR3aa: CAWVRQGADRIGYTF; len: 15; j_gene: TRBJ1-2; v_gene: TRBV30
CDR3aa: CASSLYRTGGLNEQFF; len: 16; j_gene: TRBJ2-1; v_gene: TRBV5-4
CDR3aa: CASSQGGTGGVAYGYTF; len: 17; j_gene: TRBJ1-2; v_gene: TRBV4-1
CDR3aa: CASSQVGGTNAGELFF; len: 16; j_gene: TRBJ2-2; v_gene: TRBV3-1/TRBV3-2
CDR3aa: CASSGGQTYGYTF; len: 13; j_gene: TRBJ1-2; v_gene: TRBV2
CDR3aa: CASSYPNRVVTQYF; len: 14; j_gene: TRBJ2-3; v_gene: TRBV6-2/TRBV6-3
CDR3aa: CASSTGDSGANVLTF; len: 15; j_gene: TRBJ2-6; v_gene: TRBV11-3
CDR3aa: CASSLPPLDRRAYNEQFF; len: 18; j_gene: TRBJ2-1; v_gene: TRBV7-9
CDR3aa: CASSYSRRAGELFF; len: 14; j_gene: TRBJ2-2; v_gene: TRBV6-2/TRBV6-3
CDR3aa: CASSIAKMGLRGDYEQYF; len: 18; j_gene: TRBJ2-7; v_gene: TRBV19
CDR3aa: CASRRSGSSYNEQFF; len: 15; j_gene: TRBJ2-1; v_gene: TRBV6-5
CDR3aa: CASSLLEGAYEQYF; len: 14; j_gene: TRBJ2-7; v_gene: TRBV5-1
CDR3aa: CASSKVGRQPQHF; len: 13; j_gene: TRBJ1-5; v_gene: TRBV21-1
CDR3aa: CASSSSGGSPRNEQFF; len: 16; j_gene: TRBJ2-1; v_gene: TRBV6-5
CDR3aa: CASSTGLASTF; len: 11; j_gene: TRBJ2-7; v_gene: TRBV5-4
CDR3aa: CASRPQTGWYQETQYF; len: 16; j_gene: TRBJ2-5; v_gene: TRBV6-2/TRBV6-3
CDR3aa: CASSQTARGLNTEAFF; len: 16; j_gene: TRBJ1-1; v_gene: TRBV4-2
CDR3aa: CASSGGRGDYGYTF; len: 14; j_gene: TRBJ1-2; v_gene: TRBV2
CDR3aa: CASSKLRANTEAFF; len: 14; j_gene: TRBJ1-1; v_gene: TRBV21-1
CDR3aa: CASSLTSGVSYNEQFF; len: 16; j_gene: TRBJ2-1; v_gene: TRBV7-9
CDR3aa: CASFFTSLAGGLTDTQYF; len: 18; j_gene: TRBJ2-3; v_gene: TRBV18
CDR3aa: CASSPSGRETQYF; len: 13; j_gene: TRBJ2-5; v_gene: TRBV7-3
CDR3aa: CASSPIGRGYGYTF; len: 14; j_gene: TRBJ1-2; v_gene: TRBV3-1/TRBV3-2
CDR3aa: CSASQTGTGVYQPQHF; len: 16; j_gene: TRBJ1-5; v_gene: TRBV20-1
CDR3aa: CATSPGGGPYGYTF; len: 14; j_gene: TRBJ1-2; v_gene: TRBV15
CDR3aa: CASSLYLGDRVNQPQHF; len: 17; j_gene: TRBJ1-5; v_gene: TRBV7-9
CDR3aa: CASGRGGADEQFF; len: 13; j_gene: TRBJ2-1; v_gene: TRBV6-5
CDR3aa: CASSLDGTSTDTQYF; len: 15; j_gene: TRBJ2-3; v_gene: TRBV7-8
CDR3aa: CASSRREDYGYTF; len: 13; j_gene: TRBJ1-2; v_gene: TRBV3-1/TRBV3-2
CDR3aa: CAWSVPGQGRETQYF; len: 15; j_gene: TRBJ2-5; v_gene: TRBV30
CDR3aa: CASSKGARYGYTF; len: 13; j_gene: TRBJ1-2; v_gene: TRBV25-1
CDR3aa: CASSLTGQGRGNTIYF; len: 16; j_gene: TRBJ1-3; v_gene: TRBV5-1
CDR3aa: CATSGRTSGGAYEQFF; len: 16; j_gene: TRBJ2-1; v_gene: TRBV24-1
CDR3aa: CASSLAPSGGANEQFF; len: 16; j_gene: TRBJ2-1; v_gene: TRBV7-2